The rows below give T cell receptor beta chains drawn from one sample of a study of T cells in Graves' hyperthyroidism and ophthalmopathy. Each CDR3 protein gets one entry after TCRdb re-called the multiplex PCR reads with MiXCR. The sample yields roughly 840,000 distinct CDR3 sequences, roughly 40% seen once. Sequencing used blood. The origin of the receptors is a man aged 18-30 years with Graves' hyperthyroidism. Both conserved end residues are part of each CDR3. The order of the fields is clone size, V gene, J gene, D gene, CDR3 protein, CDR3 DNA. A D gene is named only where the DNA matches it firmly. Only some rows state a clone size, as once, few, many or a class for expanded clones.

-,TRBV13,TRBJ2-2,-,CASSLNSYRGEPFF,TGTGCCAGCAGCTTAAACTCGTACCGCGGGGAGCCGTTTTTT
-,TRBV20-1,TRBJ1-4,TRBD1,CSAGQGYNEKLFF,TGCAGTGCGGGACAGGGTTACAATGAAAAACTGTTTTTT
many,TRBV7-9,TRBJ1-3,TRBD1,CASSSQGDGNTIYF,TGTGCCAGCAGCTCACAGGGGGACGGAAACACCATATATTTT
-,TRBV6-5,TRBJ2-5,TRBD2,CASAPGLGGETQYF,TGTGCCAGCGCCCCGGGACTAGGGGGAGAGACCCAGTACTTC
many,TRBV19,TRBJ1-2,-,CASAPGTRGGYTF,TGTGCCAGCGCTCCCGGGACAAGAGGGGGCTACACCTTC
-,TRBV5-6,TRBJ1-1,TRBD1,CASSWGTGGSYTEAFF,TGTGCCAGCAGCTGGGGGACAGGGGGCTCGTACACTGAAGCTTTCTTT
-,TRBV19,TRBJ1-2,-,CATWDIYGYTF,TGTGCCACTTGGGACATCTATGGCTACACCTTC
few,TRBV4-1,TRBJ2-7,TRBD2,CASAKGGEVGEQYF,TGTGCCAGCGCCAAGGGAGGGGAGGTCGGCGAGCAGTACTTC
few,TRBV20-1,TRBJ2-7,-,CSARDPGGYYEQYF,TGCAGTGCTAGAGATCCTGGGGGTTATTACGAGCAGTACTTC
-,TRBV7-9,TRBJ1-1,TRBD1,CASTGDDTMNTEAFF,TGTGCCAGTACAGGGGATGATACCATGAACACTGAAGCTTTCTTT
once,TRBV29-1,TRBJ1-6,-,CSVLDSPGSPLHF,TGCAGCGTTCTCGACAGTCCTGGTTCACCCCTCCACTTT
many,TRBV2,TRBJ1-4,TRBD1,CASSDATGPNEKLFF,TGTGCCAGCAGCGACGCGACAGGGCCTAATGAAAAACTGTTTTTT
many,TRBV19,TRBJ1-5,TRBD1,CASSAQGAWQPQHF,TGTGCCAGTAGTGCCCAGGGGGCTTGGCAGCCCCAGCATTTT
few,TRBV14,TRBJ1-3,-,CASSQDRIGNTIYF,TGTGCCAGCAGCCAAGATCGCATTGGAAACACCATATATTTT
-,TRBV12-3/TRBV12-4,TRBJ1-3,-,CASSLIEGYGNTIYF,TGTGCCAGCAGCCTAATCGAGGGATATGGAAACACCATATATTTT
many,TRBV10-2,TRBJ2-2,-,CASRAHGTGELFF,TGCGCCAGCAGAGCCCATGGGACCGGGGAGCTGTTTTTT
-,TRBV7-2,TRBJ2-7,TRBD1,CASSLLDRGAYEQYF,TGTGCCAGCAGCTTACTGGACAGGGGGGCCTACGAGCAGTACTTC
many,TRBV12-3/TRBV12-4,TRBJ1-5,-,CASSSGSVRPQHF,TGTGCCAGCAGCAGTGGTTCGGTGAGGCCCCAGCATTTT
few,TRBV6-6,TRBJ2-5,-,CASSYSPRDRQETQYF,TGTGCCAGCAGTTACTCGCCGCGGGACCGCCAAGAGACCCAGTACTTC
few,TRBV20-1,TRBJ1-1,-,CSAREGIKTEAFF,TGCAGTGCTAGGGAGGGTATCAAAACTGAAGCTTTCTTT
many,TRBV2,TRBJ1-5,-,CATKESGDLNQPQHF,TGTGCCACCAAGGAGTCAGGGGACTTAAATCAGCCCCAGCATTTT
-,TRBV20-1,TRBJ2-5,-,CSASSGNQETQYF,TGCAGTGCTAGTTCTGGGAACCAAGAGACCCAGTACTTC
-,TRBV7-2,TRBJ1-5,TRBD1,CASSSGGRRQPRHF,TGTGCCAGCAGCTCAGGGGGCAGACGGCAGCCCCGGCATTTT
-,TRBV13,TRBJ2-7,TRBD2,CASGAGGGSYEQYF,TGTGCCAGCGGAGCGGGAGGGGGTTCCTACGAGCAGTACTTC
-,TRBV4-1,TRBJ1-6,TRBD1,CASSQDGTGVSPLHF,TGCGCCAGCAGCCAAGATGGGACAGGGGTTTCACCCCTCCACTTT
many,TRBV29-1,TRBJ2-5,TRBD1,CSVLTGEETQYF,TGCAGCGTTCTCACAGGGGAGGAGACCCAGTACTTC
many,TRBV7-9,TRBJ1-5,-,CASSWDLGQPQHF,TGTGCCAGCAGCTGGGACCTCGGTCAGCCCCAGCATTTT
-,TRBV2,TRBJ2-7,-,CASSELVTGSYEQYF,TGTGCCAGCAGTGAATTGGTCACAGGCTCCTACGAGCAGTACTTC
few,TRBV12-3/TRBV12-4,TRBJ2-7,-,CASAQGTYEQYF,TGTGCCAGTGCGCAGGGAACCTACGAGCAGTACTTC
-,TRBV4-1,TRBJ2-6,-,CASSADSGDNVLTF,TGCGCCAGCAGCGCCGATTCGGGGGACAACGTCCTGACTTTC
-,TRBV25-1,TRBJ1-2,-,CASTLGGADYGYTF,TGTGCCAGCACTCTGGGGGGGGCTGACTATGGCTACACCTTC
-,TRBV24-1,TRBJ2-2,-,CATGARAGELFF,TGTGCTACCGGGGCCAGAGCCGGGGAGCTGTTTTTT
few,TRBV7-3,TRBJ1-2,-,CASSLGGATNYGYTF,TGTGCCAGCAGCTTAGGGGGGGCTACTAACTATGGCTACACCTTC
once,TRBV6-6,TRBJ1-5,TRBD1,CASRSQGAAGEPQHF,TGTGCCAGCAGATCACAGGGGGCAGCCGGGGAGCCCCAGCATTTT
few,TRBV20-1,TRBJ2-7,-,CSASPTFTYEQYF,TGCAGTGCCTCGCCGACTTTCACCTACGAGCAGTACTTC
many,TRBV9,TRBJ2-5,-,CASSVEGGAGMVTQYF,TGTGCCAGCAGCGTAGAGGGGGGGGCAGGGATGGTGACCCAGTACTTC
many,TRBV25-1,TRBJ1-2,-,CASSDHMAAGDYGYTF,TGTGCCAGCAGTGATCATATGGCAGCCGGGGACTATGGCTACACCTTC
few,TRBV9,TRBJ2-2,-,CASSPYPPGELFF,TGTGCCAGCAGCCCTTATCCGCCCGGGGAGCTGTTTTTT
-,TRBV20-1,TRBJ2-7,TRBD2,CSALSLAGDTYEQYF,TGCAGTGCTCTATCACTAGCGGGAGATACCTACGAGCAGTACTTC
many,TRBV2,TRBJ1-2,-,CASSSTGSGLGYTF,TGTGCCAGCAGTTCTACAGGGAGCGGGCTTGGCTACACCTTC
many,TRBV7-3,TRBJ2-7,-,CASSFTGTGEQYF,TGTGCCAGCAGCTTCACAGGGACCGGGGAGCAGTACTTC
few,TRBV7-9,TRBJ2-7,-,CASSFPGLKGSYEQYF,TGTGCCAGCAGCTTCCCGGGACTTAAGGGCTCCTACGAGCAGTACTTC
-,TRBV29-1,TRBJ2-5,-,CSAKTSAGETQYF,TGCAGCGCGAAAACTTCTGCGGGAGAGACCCAGTACTTC
many,TRBV29-1,TRBJ1-3,-,CSAFRGNTIYF,TGCAGCGCCTTCCGGGGAAACACCATATATTTT
-,TRBV7-8,TRBJ1-1,-,CASSLAHSLRGTEAFF,TGTGCCAGCAGCTTAGCGCACAGCCTAAGGGGCACTGAAGCTTTCTTT
-,TRBV12-3/TRBV12-4,TRBJ1-1,-,CASKSSARRTEAFF,TGTGCCAGCAAAAGTTCTGCCCGTCGGACGGAAGCTTTCTTT
few,TRBV20-1,TRBJ2-7,TRBD2,CSVSGGARGEQYF,TGCAGTGTTAGCGGGGGGGCCCGGGGAGAGCAGTACTTC
-,TRBV7-9,TRBJ1-4,-,CASSLIRDNEKLFF,TGTGCCAGCAGCTTAATACGGGACAATGAAAAACTGTTTTTT